This paragraph covers one TCR beta chain sequence. In its sample, this clone was seen a few times. No cognate antigen has been identified for it. No base-level quality is on record; no much larger clone is a single base apart. The trim is 8 bases for V and 4 bases for J, with a gap of 5 bases between the germline ends. The CDR3 numbers 10 residues from cysteine through phenylalanine. Just CDR3 DNA is preserved here, 30 bases in frame from base 1. The germline V gene provides CDR1 SNHLY and CDR2 FYNNEI. Using the deep immunoSEQ assay, multiplex PCR amplified TCR CDR3 regions from genomic DNA. Genomic DNA extracted from each cell subset was distributed evenly over all wells of several immunoSEQ 96-well plates, and each plate served as one replicate. For sorted subsets, each replicate PCR was loaded with roughly 190 ng genomic DNA, equivalent to about 30,000 T cell genomes. The purified libraries were quantified using a Qubit 3.0 fluorometer, sized with a Bioanalyzer 2100, and then quantified again using the KAPA Library Quantification kit. Every immunoSEQ 96-well plate was sequenced on a dedicated single-read 150-cycle Illumina NextSeq 550 flow cell. From the authors' description of their analysis: Because the immunoSEQ output held only junctional sequences and lacked quality scores, the filtering could not match the filtering applied to full-length reads. Sequences were annotated with PyIR, a Python wrapper for IgBLAST v1.9, using IMGT germline references to assign V/J genes and CDR3. Any read was removed if the V/J assignment was weak (E-value above 1e-6), the CDR3 was missing, or the read contained stop codons, out-of-frame junctions, or ambiguous translated residues. V3J clonotypes were defined as sequences sharing the same inferred V gene, J gene, and CDR3 amino acid sequence. Percentage overlap between repertoires was computed as shared unique clonotypes divided by the size of the smaller repertoire. Three approaches were used to assess repertoire richness: RTK rarefaction, the Chao1 estimator, and Recon v2.1 estimates of unobserved clonotypes. OLGA was used to compute generation probabilities for all TCRbeta clonotypes that the gDNA method yielded from a few donors. The immuneACCESS repertoire file appears here via TCRdb, limited to in-frame rearrangements. These files lack a portion of the clones; in checked studies, under half of the deficit traces to unresolved V genes, and the cause of the others is not known. V, J and clone size are those of that table, while D and trimming were read from the DNA. The table for this sample lists about 2 million clones; about 95% of them were counted only once. The ten largest make up around 1% of the sample.

The sample belongs to a study of shared clonotypes between healthy human individuals (dated by TCRdb to 2019 to 2021). At the level of the whole study: Three men and two women, aged 18 to 49 years, made up the cohort. For each donor, CD4 naive and CD4 memory were each given three plates, CD8 naive was given two plates, and CD8 memory was given one plate. To estimate repertoire size and how much clonotype sharing occurs between individuals, the study deeply sequenced the blood TCR repertoires of several healthy adults. Libraries were prepared and TCR repertoires were sequenced by different laboratories using diverse techniques, in order to increase sequencing depth and limit assay-specific biases. Per donor, leukapheresis produced somewhere between about 0.9 and 10 billion PBMCs. Overall results and qualifications from the work: Pairwise subsampling indicated that sequencing depth was expected to affect the degree of clonotype sharing among donors. Naive subsets generally had larger estimated clonotype richness than memory subsets did. Because the study included only a small number of donors, the genetic and exposure-history diversity represented was limited. Sampling was restricted to blood, and TCR repertoires in tissues likely differ from the TCR repertoires found in blood. Incomplete sequencing was indicated by rarefaction of sorted-subset datasets, despite the large sequencing depth. Roughly 5% of naive CD4, around 3.6% of naive CD8, about 2.4% of memory CD4, and over 0.35% of memory CD8 clonotypes were shared across a few donors. Higher generation probabilities were observed for clonotypes shared by all four sorted-subset donors than for non-shared clonotypes.

CD8 naive samples were CD45RO-negative cells positively selected for CCR7, giving a CD45RA+CCR7+ population that excluded TemRA cells. Healthy HIV-negative adults with no recently reported acute infections or vaccinations were included as donors. Every donor was a Caucasian adult living in Nashville, Tennessee, USA. Blood was obtained by leukapheresis, after which PBMCs were separated by Ficoll-Histopaque density gradient centrifugation and cryopreserved in liquid nitrogen vapor phase. Purity and quantity of every magnetically sorted T cell population were checked by analytical flow cytometry. Genomic DNA was isolated from each sorted fraction and quantified by UV absorbance on a Nanodrop 2000c.

The source of this sequence is a man between 18 and 29 years old in good health. The sample taken for sequencing was naive CD8+ T cells sorted from blood. The cell subset or site tag for this specimen amounts to: CD45RA+CCR7+. Recombination linked TRBV2 to TRBJ2-5; the D segment could be TRBD1, given 5 matching bases. The CDR3 sequence is CASQGETQYF. The sequenced DNA is TGTGCCAGCCAGGGAGAGACCCAGTACTTC. With the rest looked up from the reference TRBV2 and TRBJ2-5 genes rather than sequenced, the full variable domain is EPEVTQTPSHQVTQMGQEVILRCVPISNHLYFYWYRQILGQKVEFLVSFYNNEISEKSEIFDDQFSVERPDGSNFTLKIRSTKLEDSAMYFCASQGETQYFGPGTRLLVL.